One sample yielded the 30 T cell receptor beta chains listed below, sequenced in a study of cytomegalovirus exposure and HLA in healthy donors. Primers: 60 Vbeta forward and 13 Jbeta reverse. Using immunoSEQ multiplex PCR, the repertoire was profiled, and TCRdb retains in-frame clones only, with some absent. This table has some 180,000 clones, 82% appearing once. The sample consisted of PBMCs. The receptors come from a man between 35 and 55 years old in good health and CMV-seronegative.

J is TRBJ1-1 and V is TRBV5-1; TRBD1 might be the D (6 bases). In germline, CDR1 is SGHRS, CDR2 YFSETQ. With 4 bases removed from V and 4 bases from J, the gap between germline ends came to 14 bases. This CDR3 is 14 amino acids long. DNA of the CDR3: TGCGCCAGCAGCCTCCAGGGAGGGGGCACTGAAGCTTTCTTT. Protein product: CASSLQGGGTEAFF.

The chain joins TRBV27 to TRBJ1-5; weak D call: TRBD1 (5 bases). The germline V gene has CDR1 MNHEY and CDR2 SMNVEV (reference sequence). The CDR3 extends over 12 amino acids. The V and J ends lost 5 bases and 10 bases respectively, with 12 bases between them. Here the CDR3 reads CASSTLQGPQHF. The CDR3 DNA reads TGTGCCAGCAGTACTCTTCAGGGACCCCAGCATTTT.

The chain uses TRBV5-1 and TRBJ2-1; 11 bases match TRBD2. CDR1 SGHRS and CDR2 YFSETQ come from the germline V gene. CDR3 length: 16 amino acids. The ends lost 6 bases at V and 3 bases at J; junction bases unmatched: 8. CDR3 in amino acids: CASNARLAGYYNEQFF. DNA of the CDR3: TGCGCCAGCAATGCACGACTAGCGGGATACTACAATGAGCAGTTCTTC.

The chain links TRBV27 to TRBJ2-7; 9 bases match TRBD2. After removal of 3 bases from V and 2 bases from J, the junction contained 5 bases not matched to a gene. Germline CDR1 reads MNHEY; CDR2 reads SMNVEV (reference sequence). CDR3 length equals 15 residues. The CDR3 loop is CASSFAAGGPYEQYF. CDR3 sequence (DNA): TGTGCCAGCAGTTTTGCAGCGGGAGGACCCTACGAGCAGTACTTC.

The gene calls are TRBV28 and TRBJ2-7; D is perhaps TRBD2 (6 bases). The V end was cut by 1 base, the J end by 2 bases, with 9 bases between. Germline CDR1 and CDR2: MDHEN and SYDVKM. This CDR3 is 14 amino acids long. CDR3 residues: CASSLFREPYEQYF. The CDR3 region has the DNA TGTGCCAGCAGTTTATTCCGGGAGCCCTACGAGCAGTACTTC.

Concerning this clone: Other nucleotide sequences in the sample specify the same CDR3. The gene calls are TRBV19 and TRBJ1-5, with 8 bases aligning to TRBD1. The junction had 1 base not matched to a gene; V was cut back by 4 bases and J by 5 bases. Germline V gene sequence: CDR1 LNHDA, CDR2 SQIVND (reference sequence). The CDR3 loop spans 13 amino acids. The CDR3 DNA reads as TGTGCCAGTAGTAGGGGACAGGATCAGCCCCAGCATTTT. Amino acid sequence: CASSRGQDQPQHF.

This chain connects TRBV21-1 to TRBJ1-2; TRBD1 was called by the table and not checked on the DNA. TRBV21-1 is a pseudogene segment. This CDR3 spans 19 amino acids. This chain's CDR3 is CASSESTGTGDPNRYGYTF. The DNA for the CDR3 is TGTGCCAGCAGCGAGAGCACCGGGACAGGGGACCCTAACCGTTATGGCTACACCTTC.

The chain combines TRBV30 with TRBJ2-5, with 7 bases fitting TRBD1. J lost 7 bases, V lost 3 bases, and 2 bases had no gene match. Germline V gene sequence: CDR1 GTSNPN, CDR2 SVGIG (reference sequence). The CDR3 is 11 residues long. The CDR3 DNA is TGTGCCTGGAGGACAGGGAGGACCCAGTACTTC. This translates into CAWRTGRTQYF.

The gene calls are TRBV2 and TRBJ2-5, with a weak D call TRBD2 (5 bases). In germline, CDR1 is SNHLY, CDR2 FYNNEI. The CDR3 loop spans 13 amino acids. Trimming cost V 6 bases and J 5 bases, with 13 bases left between them. CDR3 residues: CASRKGSRETQYF. The CDR3 nucleotides are TGTGCCAGCAGGAAAGGGAGTAGGGAGACCCAGTACTTC.

This clone was seen a handful of times. The chain couples TRBV6-5 to TRBJ2-1; TRBD1 aligns across 10 bases. This CDR3 is 15 amino acids long. Per germline, CDR1 MNHEY and CDR2 SVGAGI. V shed 6 bases, J shed 4 bases, and the junction held 6 bases outside the gene matches. This CDR3 reads CASRRDRGPYNEQFF. Here the CDR3 DNA reads TGTGCCAGCAGACGAGACAGGGGGCCTTACAATGAGCAGTTCTTC.

J is TRBJ2-5 and V is TRBV5-1; 8 bases map to TRBD2. The J segment lost 5 bases and the V segment lost 7 bases, leaving 16 bases of the junction unmatched. Germline V gives CDR1 SGHRS, CDR2 YFSETQ. CDR3 length equals 16 residues. This CDR3 reads CASAEPQSGGYETQYF. In nucleotides, the CDR3 is TGCGCCAGCGCAGAACCCCAAAGCGGGGGTTATGAGACCCAGTACTTC.

The rearrangement joins TRBV6-6 to TRBJ1-2, with 10 bases identical to TRBD1. J was trimmed by 3 bases and V by 4 bases; bases with no gene match: 5. This CDR3 has 15 residues. CDR1 is MNHNY and CDR2 is SVGAGI in the germline V gene (reference sequence). Written as DNA, the CDR3 is TGTGCCAGCAGTTTCGGGACAGGGGTTTACTATGGCTACACCTTC. This sequence encodes CASSFGTGVYYGYTF.

This chain connects TRBV9 to TRBJ2-3; 9 bases are a match to TRBD2. Trimming took 3 bases from V and 6 from J; bases not matched to a gene: 8. CDR1 is SGDLS, CDR2 YYNGEE, per germline. The CDR3 loop spans 15 amino acids. CDR3 sequence (DNA): TGTGCCAGCAGCGGGCGGGAGGGCCTGGGGGATACGCAGTATTTT. Amino acids: CASSGREGLGDTQYF.

The chain employs TRBV7-3 and TRBJ2-1, with TRBD2 as a possible D gene (5 bases). The V gene's germline CDR1 is SGHTA and CDR2 FQGTGA. The ends were cut back, 3 bases at V and 0 bases at J, with 12 bases in the middle. CDR3 length equals 16 residues. CDR3 in amino acids: CASSFLAGASYNEQFF. The CDR3 DNA is TGTGCCAGCAGCTTTCTTGCGGGCGCCTCCTACAATGAGCAGTTCTTC.

This clone was detected a few times. The V gene is TRBV30, the J gene TRBJ2-5; 10 bases fit TRBD1. Per the germline V gene, CDR1 is GTSNPN and CDR2 is SVGIG (reference sequence). J lost 5 bases, V lost 8 bases, and 5 bases had no gene match. This CDR3 comprises 12 residues. Here the CDR3 reads CALDRGYETQYF. In nucleotides, the CDR3 is TGTGCCCTGGACAGGGGGTATGAGACCCAGTACTTC.

The chain joins TRBV18 to TRBJ2-3; 13 bases agree with TRBD2. Looked up from germline, CDR1 is KGHSH and CDR2 is LQKENI. V shed 4 bases, J shed 6 bases, and the junction held 7 bases outside the gene matches. The CDR3 spans 16 residues. The CDR3 sequence is CASSLLLAGGPDTQYF. The CDR3 DNA sequence: TGTGCCAGCTCACTCTTACTAGCGGGAGGGCCGGATACGCAGTATTTT.

The gene calls are TRBV4-1 and TRBJ2-5; 10 positions match TRBD2. Germline CDR1 is MGHRA and CDR2 is YSYEKL. This CDR3 is built from 15 residues. Trimming removed 2 bases from V and 1 base from J; junction bases left unmatched: 1. CDR3 protein: CASSQLAGAQETQYF. CDR3 bases: TGCGCCAGCAGCCAACTAGCGGGGGCCCAAGAGACCCAGTACTTC.

The V call is TRBV19, the J call TRBJ1-2, with 7 bases aligning to TRBD1. The CDR3 has 14 residues. The V gene's germline CDR1 is LNHDA and CDR2 SQIVND (reference sequence). The ends lost 1 base at V and 4 bases at J; junction bases unmatched: 3. The CDR3 here is CASSIGGQSYGYTF. Written as DNA, the CDR3 is TGTGCCAGTAGTATAGGGGGACAGTCCTATGGCTACACCTTC. The variable domain in full, with the rest retrieved from reference TRBV19 and TRBJ1-2, is DGGITQSPKYLFRKEGQNVTLSCEQNLNHDAMYWYRQDPGQGLRLIYYSQIVNDFQKGDIAEGYSVSREKKESFPLTVTSAQKNPTAFYLCASSIGGQSYGYTFGSGTRLTVV.

The chain employs TRBV19 and TRBJ2-3; TRBD1 matches at 11 bases. The germline gives CDR1 LNHDA, CDR2 SQIVND (reference sequence). CDR3 length: 16 residues. With V trimmed by 1 base and J by 6 bases, 6 bases remained unmatched. CDR3 region: CASSIVWDRGKDTQYF. The CDR3 DNA reads TGTGCCAGTAGTATAGTTTGGGACAGGGGGAAGGATACGCAGTATTTT.

This chain links TRBV6-1 with TRBJ1-2; D gene ambiguous. The V gene lost 2 bases and the J gene lost 4 bases, with 8 bases spanning the gap. Germline assignment: CDR1 MNHNS and CDR2 SASEGT. The CDR3 has 13 amino acids. The CDR3, as DNA: TGTGCCAGCAGTGAACTCCGGTCCTATGGCTACACCTTC. Translating gives CASSELRSYGYTF.

The chain uses TRBV9 and TRBJ2-5; D is perhaps TRBD1 (6 bases). The CDR3 is made up of 14 amino acids. Germline CDR1 reads SGDLS; CDR2 reads YYNGEE. The V end was cut by 5 bases, the J end by 2 bases, with 13 bases between. In nucleotides, the CDR3 is TGTGCCAGCAGTAGCCGACAGGAACAAGAGACCCAGTACTTC. Translated, it gives CASSSRQEQETQYF.

This chain uses TRBV6-5 with TRBJ1-4; D unresolved. The CDR3 contains 14 residues. V was pared by 7 bases and J by 8 bases, with 17 bases between. In germline, CDR1 is MNHEY, CDR2 SVGAGI. CDR3 in DNA: TGTGCCAGCAACGAGATGGTGGGAGGCGAAAAACTGTTTTTT. This codes for CASNEMVGGEKLFF.

The chain employs TRBV7-3 and TRBJ1-1, with D perhaps matching TRBD1 (5 bases). CDR1 and CDR2 from the germline V gene are SGHTA and FQGTGA. V was pared by 0 bases and J by 1 base, with 9 bases between. This CDR3 spans 15 amino acids. CDR3 sequence reads: CASSLTSTENTEAFF. The DNA of the CDR3 is TGTGCCAGCAGCTTAACGTCGACAGAGAACACTGAAGCTTTCTTT.

This clone was observed a single time. The rearrangement joins TRBV7-8 to TRBJ1-2; possible D gene TRBD1, 6 bases. Germline V gene data show CDR1 as SGHVS and CDR2 as FQNEAQ. The V and J ends lost 4 bases and 4 bases respectively, with 10 bases between them. The CDR3 spans 13 residues. DNA of the CDR3: TGTGCCAGCAGCTCTTCAGGGGTCTATGGCTACACCTTC. It yields the protein CASSSSGVYGYTF.

The rearrangement links TRBV28 to TRBJ1-2; TRBD1 matches 7 bases. The V and J ends lost 4 bases and 8 bases, in that order; junction bases with no gene match: 7. This CDR3 is built from 13 residues. Germline V gene sequence: CDR1 MDHEN, CDR2 SYDVKM. In DNA form, the CDR3 reads TGTGCCAGCAGTTCAGACAGGGTCAAGGGCTACACCTTC. The encoded protein is CASSSDRVKGYTF.

This clone was observed once. The chain combines TRBV2 with TRBJ1-1; 7 bases align to TRBD1. The germline gives CDR1 SNHLY, CDR2 FYNNEI. This CDR3 is built from 15 residues. The V gene end was trimmed by 6 bases and the J gene end by 4 bases; junction bases not matched to a gene: 11. The CDR3 DNA is TGTGCCAGCAGCCCATATCCGACAGGGAGCACTGAAGCTTTCTTT. This gives the protein CASSPYPTGSTEAFF.

The genes are TRBV28 and TRBJ1-5; 8 nucleotides align to TRBD1. Germline loops: CDR1 MDHEN, CDR2 SYDVKM. CDR3 length: 15 residues. The junction had 4 bases not matched to a gene; V was cut back by 3 bases and J by 3 bases. CDR3 bases: TGTGCCAGCAGTTTCACAGGGGGTGCCAATCAGCCCCAGCATTTT. It encodes CASSFTGGANQPQHF.

The chain links TRBV7-2 to TRBJ2-5, with D possibly TRBD1 on 5 matching bases. Trimming cost V 1 base and J 5 bases, with 17 bases left between them. Germline values: CDR1 SGHTA, CDR2 FQGNSA. CDR3 length equals 16 residues. CDR3 DNA: TGTGCCAGCAGCTTAGAGGGCCAGGGCCCTGTGGAGACCCAGTACTTC. Its translation is CASSLEGQGPVETQYF.

In this sample, this clone turned up once. The rearrangement links TRBV30 to TRBJ1-2; possible D gene TRBD1, 6 bases. Germline V gene data show CDR1 as GTSNPN and CDR2 as SVGIG (reference sequence). The CDR3 is 14 amino acids. V was shortened by 0 bases and J by 7 bases, with 15 bases between the two germline ends. The CDR3 loop reads CAWSVPWGLGGYTF. The CDR3 bases are TGTGCCTGGAGTGTACCCTGGGGGCTCGGTGGCTACACCTTC.

V is TRBV5-5 and J is TRBJ1-5; 8 nucleotides match TRBD1. There are 16 residues in the CDR3. V lost 0 bases, J lost 5 bases, and 7 bases stayed unmatched. Germline lookup yields CDR1 SGHKS and CDR2 YYEKEE (reference sequence). CDR3 amino acids: CASSLEAGGGYQPQHF. In nucleotides, the CDR3 is TGTGCCAGCAGCTTGGAGGCAGGGGGCGGGTATCAGCCCCAGCATTTT.